Below, 9 T cell receptor beta chains from the same sample are listed, as sequenced in a study of blood T cell repertoires in COVID-19. Sequenced by immunoSEQ multiplex PCR; TCRdb stores in-frame clones only, minus some. The sample carries 200,000 to 250,000 clones, about 87% recorded once. The sequenced material came from PBMCs or T cells enriched from blood (not recorded which). These receptor sequences come from a woman aged 25 to 39 who had recovered from COVID-19.

J is TRBJ2-5 and V is TRBV6-5, with 8 bases matching TRBD1. CDR1 is MNHEY and CDR2 is SVGAGI in the germline V gene. Trimming took 6 bases from V and 6 from J; bases not matched to a gene: 6. The CDR3 spans 13 residues. The DNA for the CDR3 is TGTGCCAGCAGAGTGACAGGGGAACAGACCCAGTACTTC. Its translation: CASRVTGEQTQYF.

The V gene is TRBV9, the J gene TRBJ1-3; possibly TRBD1 for D (6 bases). The CDR3 spans 14 residues. Germline assignment: CDR1 SGDLS and CDR2 YYNGEE. Trimming removed 3 bases at V and 4 bases at J, with 11 bases between. CDR3 sequence reads: CASSETGQGNTIYF. DNA of the CDR3: TGTGCCAGCAGCGAGACGGGACAAGGAAACACCATATATTTT.

This clone was observed a handful of times. The rearrangement uses TRBV6-5 and TRBJ1-2; the D is unclear. The germline V gene has CDR1 MNHEY and CDR2 SVGAGI. V was clipped by 4 bases and J by 6 bases, with 9 bases between them. The CDR3 extends over 12 amino acids. The DNA of the CDR3 is TGTGCCAGCAGTTCGTACCAGGATGGCTACACCTTC. This gives the protein CASSSYQDGYTF.

This chain connects TRBV25-1 to TRBJ2-2, with a tentative D call TRBD1 (6 bases). This CDR3 spans 13 amino acids. V lost 6 bases, J lost 1 base, and 6 bases lay in between. Germline CDR1 is MGHDK and CDR2 is SYGVNS. Here the CDR3 DNA reads TGTGCCAGCAGGGACAGGAACACCGGGGAGCTGTTTTTT. Protein: CASRDRNTGELFF.

In DNA, the CDR3 is TGTGCCAGCAGCCAAGTCCCCCAGGGTAAAAACATTCAGTACTTC. Protein: CASSQVPQGKNIQYF. The chain carries TRBV14 and TRBJ2-4, with TRBD1 as a possible D gene (5 bases). The V end was cut by 1 base, the J end by 4 bases, with 11 bases between. This CDR3 spans 15 amino acids. Germline CDR1 reads SGHDN; CDR2 reads FVKESK.

V is TRBV5-1 and J is TRBJ1-1; TRBD1 aligns across 12 bases. The germline gives CDR1 SGHRS, CDR2 YFSETQ. The CDR3 loop spans 16 amino acids. The ends lost 4 bases at V and 5 bases at J; junction bases unmatched: 9. The CDR3 here is CASSPPGQGASTEAFF. Written as DNA, the CDR3 is TGCGCCAGCAGCCCGCCGGGACAGGGGGCGTCGACTGAAGCTTTCTTT.

The CDR3 protein is CASSPSTGESRLEQYF. For the CDR3, the DNA is TGTGCCAGCAGCCCCTCAACGGGGGAGTCGAGACTCGAGCAGTACTTC. This chain joins TRBV3-1 (or the pseudogene TRBV3-2) and TRBJ2-7; the D gene is possibly TRBD2 (6 bases). V was pared by 4 bases and J by 6 bases, with 22 bases between. CDR1 is LGHDT and CDR2 is YNNKEL in the germline V gene (reference sequence). The CDR3 covers 16 residues.

The chain couples TRBV19 to TRBJ1-1; 8 bases align to TRBD1. Germline V gene data show CDR1 as LNHDA and CDR2 as SQIVND (reference sequence). J was trimmed by 7 bases and V by 7 bases; bases with no gene match: 8. The CDR3 has 13 amino acids. CDR3 protein: CASIPGGRDEAFF. CDR3 bases: TGTGCCAGTATCCCAGGGGGCAGAGATGAAGCTTTCTTT. The full variable domain, with the rest looked up from reference TRBV19 and TRBJ1-1, is DGGITQSPKYLFRKEGQNVTLSCEQNLNHDAMYWYRQDPGQGLRLIYYSQIVNDFQKGDIAEGYSVSREKKESFPLTVTSAQKNPTAFYLCASIPGGRDEAFFGQGTRLTVV.

This CDR3 reads CASSLGGQGGRYEQYF. CDR3 nucleotide sequence: TGTGCCAGCAGCTTAGGAGGACAGGGAGGTCGCTACGAGCAGTACTTC. This sequence joins TRBV11-1 and TRBJ2-7, with 8 bases matching TRBD1. CDR1 SGHAT and CDR2 FQDESV come from the germline V gene (reference sequence). The CDR3 consists of 16 residues. Unmatched junction bases numbered 8, after V lost 1 base and J lost 3 bases.